The 24 T cell receptor beta chains listed next were all sequenced from one sample in a study of cytomegalovirus exposure and HLA in healthy donors. A multiplex PCR was run with 60 Vbeta primers and 13 Jbeta primers. The protocol was immunoSEQ multiplex PCR, while the TCRdb copy is restricted to in-frame clones and leaves out a portion. The sample has about 160,000 clones; under 80% are singletons. Source material: PBMCs. These receptors all come from a female donor in good health and CMV-seronegative.

This clone was picked up a small number of times. The chain is built from TRBV18 and TRBJ2-3; the match to TRBD2 covers 11 bases. Germline lookup yields CDR1 KGHSH and CDR2 LQKENI. The length of the CDR3 is 16 residues. V was pared by 3 bases and J by 6 bases, with 8 bases of the junction left unmatched. CDR3: CASSPFSGGAGDTQYF. The CDR3 DNA follows: TGTGCCAGCTCACCTTTTAGCGGGGGGGCTGGTGATACGCAGTATTTT.

The chain combines TRBV27 with TRBJ1-2; 9 nucleotides agree with TRBD1. Germline lookup yields CDR1 MNHEY and CDR2 SMNVEV (reference sequence). CDR3 length: 14 residues. V shed 4 bases, J shed 3 bases, and the junction held 3 bases outside the gene matches. CDR3 bases: TGTGCCAGCAGTTGGGACAGGGCCGACTATGGCTACACCTTC. The encoded protein is CASSWDRADYGYTF.

This clone was seen a few times. This sequence joins TRBV29-1 and TRBJ2-3, with D perhaps TRBD2 (5 bases). The V end lost 6 bases, the J end lost 14 bases, and 18 bases lay between the germline ends. The CDR3 runs 11 residues. CDR1 and CDR2 from the germline V gene are SQVTM and ANQGSEA. The CDR3 DNA is TGCAGCGTATCGGACTTAACGAGGGCGTATTTT. Protein: CSVSDLTRAYF.

The CDR3 nucleotides read TGCAGCGTTGAAACGAACAGTCTACCTGAAGCTTTCTTT. It codes for CSVETNSLPEAFF. The rearrangement links TRBV29-1 to TRBJ1-1; no clear D gene. V gave up 2 bases and J gave up 6 bases, with 13 bases separating them. CDR3 size: 13 residues. In germline, CDR1 is SQVTM, CDR2 ANQGSEA.

The rearrangement uses TRBV19 and TRBJ2-2; 7 bases are a match to TRBD1. Looked up from germline, CDR1 is LNHDA and CDR2 is SQIVND (reference sequence). V shed 5 bases, J shed 6 bases, and the junction held 12 bases outside the gene matches. This CDR3 comprises 16 residues. CDR3 region: CASSWEQGRSPGELFF. The CDR3 DNA follows: TGTGCCAGTAGTTGGGAACAGGGGCGGTCCCCCGGGGAGCTGTTTTTT.

The V call is TRBV5-1, the J call TRBJ1-3; 9 bases agree with TRBD1. The CDR3 consists of 15 residues. CDR1 is SGHRS, CDR2 YFSETQ, per germline. The V segment lost 3 bases and the J segment 4 bases; nucleotides outside the gene matches: 5. The CDR3 loop is CASSSGQGGGNTIYF. As DNA, the CDR3 is TGCGCCAGCAGCTCGGGACAGGGTGGGGGAAACACCATATATTTT.

The genes are TRBV15 and TRBJ2-2; 9 bases map to TRBD2. Per the germline V gene, CDR1 is LNHNV and CDR2 is YYDKDF (reference sequence). Germline trimming cut 0 bases from V and 6 bases from J; bases unmatched to any gene: 2. The CDR3 runs to 15 residues. The CDR3 bases are TGTGCCACCAGCAGAGAGCGGGAGGGTCCCGGGGAGCTGTTTTTT. This translates into CATSREREGPGELFF.

Concerning this clone itself: This sample includes further DNA sequences coding for the same CDR3. The chain carries TRBV15 and TRBJ2-7, with TRBD1 as a possible D gene (6 bases). The CDR3 runs 15 residues. Germline CDR1 and CDR2: LNHNV and YYDKDF (reference sequence). Trimming took off 0 bases at V and 4 bases at J, with 13 bases between the two ends. The CDR3 here is CATSRDSGAEYEQYF. The CDR3 coding sequence is TGTGCCACCAGCAGAGATTCAGGGGCAGAGTACGAGCAGTACTTC.

The rearrangement uses TRBV2 and TRBJ2-1; 10 bases map to TRBD2. Germline V gene sequence: CDR1 SNHLY, CDR2 FYNNEI. Trimming cost V 10 bases and J 7 bases; bases outside gene matches: 7. The CDR3 consists of 13 residues. CDR3 in amino acids: CAIQGLAVNEQFF. The CDR3 coding sequence is TGTGCCATCCAAGGACTAGCGGTTAATGAGCAGTTCTTC.

The chain carries TRBV19 and TRBJ2-7; tentatively, D is TRBD1 (6 bases). This CDR3 comprises 14 residues. The germline CDR1 and CDR2 sequences are LNHDA and SQIVND (reference sequence). V lost 5 bases and J 2 bases, leaving 13 bases between the germline ends. CDR3 region: CASSDRSLPYEQYF. The CDR3 DNA reads TGTGCCAGTAGTGACAGGAGTCTCCCCTACGAGCAGTACTTC.

V is TRBV5-4 and J is TRBJ2-2; TRBD2 is a possible D gene (6 bases). The germline V and J ends were trimmed by 2 bases and 6 bases, with 11 bases remaining between them. The germline V gene has CDR1 SGHNT and CDR2 YYREEE (reference sequence). This CDR3 has 14 residues. CDR3 residues: CASSFAGTPGELFF. The CDR3 DNA reads TGTGCCAGCAGCTTCGCGGGGACGCCCGGGGAGCTGTTTTTT.

About this clone: Other DNA sequences of this sample code for an identical CDR3. V gene TRBV5-4 combines with J gene TRBJ2-5; TRBD2 aligns across 10 bases. Germline CDR1 reads SGHNT; CDR2 reads YYREEE (reference sequence). J lost 3 bases, V lost 4 bases, and 6 bases had no gene match. This CDR3 has 15 amino acids. The CDR3 sequence: CASSLTSGRKETQYF. CDR3 in DNA: TGTGCCAGCAGCCTGACTAGCGGGCGTAAAGAGACCCAGTACTTC.

The chain joins TRBV27 to TRBJ1-1, with a weak D call TRBD1 (5 bases). Trimming took 2 bases from V and 3 from J, leaving 10 bases between them. CDR1 is MNHEY, CDR2 SMNVEV, per germline (reference sequence). This CDR3 spans 14 amino acids. Written as DNA, the CDR3 is TGTGCCAGCAGTTTAACGGGGGTTTACACTGAAGCTTTCTTT. Amino acids: CASSLTGVYTEAFF.

The chain joins TRBV27 to TRBJ1-2; D possibly corresponds to TRBD1 (5 bases). Trimming took off 2 bases at V and 0 bases at J, with 10 bases between the two ends. Germline assignment: CDR1 MNHEY and CDR2 SMNVEV (reference sequence). The CDR3 is 15 residues long. The CDR3 loop reads CASSLGGGANYGYTF. CDR3 nucleotide sequence: TGTGCCAGCAGTTTAGGTGGAGGGGCTAACTATGGCTACACCTTC.

In its sample, this clone was seen a few times. The gene calls are TRBV9 and TRBJ2-3; no clear D gene. CDR1 is SGDLS and CDR2 is YYNGEE in the germline V gene. V was shortened by 3 bases and J by 4 bases, with 12 bases between the two germline ends. This CDR3 is built from 14 residues. The CDR3 loop reads CASSANLGADTQYF. The DNA for the CDR3 is TGTGCCAGCAGCGCCAATCTAGGAGCAGATACGCAGTATTTT.

In this sample, this clone turned up a few times. The chain links TRBV19 to TRBJ2-5; 8 bases map to TRBD1. CDR1 is LNHDA, CDR2 SQIVND, per germline (reference sequence). After removal of 0 bases from V and 4 bases from J, the junction contained 4 bases not matched to a gene. CDR3 length equals 15 residues. CDR3 residues: CASSIDGTGGETQYF. In DNA form, the CDR3 reads TGTGCCAGTAGTATAGATGGCACAGGGGGAGAGACCCAGTACTTC. The whole variable domain, remainder taken from reference TRBV19 and TRBJ2-5, is DGGITQSPKYLFRKEGQNVTLSCEQNLNHDAMYWYRQDPGQGLRLIYYSQIVNDFQKGDIAEGYSVSREKKESFPLTVTSAQKNPTAFYLCASSIDGTGGETQYFGPGTRLLVL.

The chain employs TRBV7-3 and TRBJ2-5; D call uncertain. Germline loops: CDR1 SGHTA, CDR2 FQGTGA. V lost 2 bases to trimming and J lost 1 base, with 11 bases between them. This CDR3 spans 15 amino acids. CDR3 loop: CASSLGVAAQETQYF. CDR3 in DNA: TGTGCCAGCAGCTTAGGAGTCGCAGCCCAAGAGACCCAGTACTTC.

About this clone: This sample also contains other DNA sequences that code for the same CDR3. This chain connects TRBV19 to TRBJ2-7; 8 bases agree with TRBD1. Germline CDR1 LNHDA, CDR2 SQIVND (reference sequence). Trimming at V came to 8 bases and at J to 4 bases, leaving 7 bases not matched to a gene. This CDR3 spans 13 amino acids. The CDR3 sequence is CASEGQGAYEQYF. The CDR3, as DNA: TGTGCCAGTGAGGGGCAGGGGGCATACGAGCAGTACTTC.

This chain links TRBV10-3 with TRBJ2-1; TRBD2 matches 7 bases. The V gene's germline CDR1 is ENHRY and CDR2 SYGVKD. Trimming cost V 11 bases and J 0 bases; bases outside gene matches: 22. This CDR3 is built from 19 residues. The CDR3 DNA reads as TGTGCCGTAGCCGGTGGGTTTCTAGCGGAGGTTAGCTCCTACAATGAGCAGTTCTTC. Translating it yields CAVAGGFLAEVSSYNEQFF.

The genes are TRBV7-2 and TRBJ2-3; 9 positions match TRBD2. V lost 4 bases to trimming and J lost 4 bases; unmatched junction nucleotides: 9. CDR1 is SGHTA and CDR2 is FQGNSA in the germline V gene. CDR3 length: 16 residues. The CDR3 coding sequence is TGTGCCAGCAGCTCCCGGATAGCGGGAGTGGCAGATACGCAGTATTTT. It is translated as CASSSRIAGVADTQYF.

This clone was observed a handful of times. The V gene is TRBV29-1, the J gene TRBJ2-7; 8 positions match TRBD1. Per germline, CDR1 SQVTM and CDR2 ANQGSEA. The V segment lost 7 bases and the J segment 1 base; nucleotides outside the gene matches: 3. The CDR3 spans 12 residues. The CDR3 here is CSGRDRSYEQYF. DNA of the CDR3: TGCAGCGGAAGGGACAGGTCCTACGAGCAGTACTTC.

V gene TRBV4-1 combines with J gene TRBJ2-2, with 11 bases lining up with TRBD2. The CDR3 covers 17 residues. V shed 4 bases and J 4 bases; nucleotides not matched to a gene: 8. Germline CDR1 reads MGHRA; CDR2 reads YSYEKL. The CDR3 spells CASSPRATSGTTGELFF. CDR3 DNA sequence: TGCGCCAGCAGCCCTCGAGCGACTAGCGGGACCACCGGGGAGCTGTTTTTT.

This chain uses TRBV7-8 with TRBJ1-1; a possible D gene is TRBD1 (6 bases). The ends were cut back, 3 bases at V and 1 base at J, with 9 bases in the middle. The CDR3 has 14 residues. In germline, CDR1 is SGHVS, CDR2 FQNEAQ. The DNA for the CDR3 is TGTGCCAGCAGCTTCTCGACAGGGAACACTGAAGCTTTCTTT. It is translated as CASSFSTGNTEAFF.

This sequence joins TRBV5-1 and TRBJ2-2; TRBD2 agrees at 9 bases. J lost 5 bases, V lost 0 bases, and 5 bases had no gene match. Germline V lookup: CDR1 SGHRS, CDR2 YFSETQ. The CDR3 sequence is 16 residues long. This chain's CDR3 is CASSLEASGMTGELFF. The CDR3 DNA reads TGCGCCAGCAGCTTGGAGGCTAGCGGGATGACCGGGGAGCTGTTTTTT. The full variable domain, with the rest looked up from reference TRBV5-1 and TRBJ2-2, is KAGVTQTPRYLIKTRGQQVTLSCSPISGHRSVSWYQQTPGQGLQFLFEYFSETQRNKGNFPGRFSGRQFSNSRSEMNVSTLELGDSALYLCASSLEASGMTGELFFGEGSRLTVL.